A selection of T cell receptor beta chains follows, all from one sample in a study of blood T cell repertoires in COVID-19. Clones were read by immunoSEQ multiplex PCR, and TCRdb kept only the in-frame ones, dropping some. The sample comprises 300,000 to 400,000 clones, 70% to 90% of which are singletons, and approximately 1.8% rests with the top ten. The sample comprised peripheral blood. Every receptor here comes from a woman aged 30 to 39 with COVID-19, enrolled during active disease. Both conserved end residues are part of each CDR3.

TRBJ2-2	TRBV3-1/TRBV3-2	CASSQPGRGRIGGTGELFF
TRBJ1-1	TRBV3-1/TRBV3-2	CASSQWTRDREGNTEAFF
TRBJ1-1	TRBV19	CASSYGTVNTEAFF
TRBJ1-2	TRBV19	CASSRTSGDNGYTF
TRBJ2-1	TRBV28	CASSPMRPGNEQFF
TRBJ1-1	TRBV6-5	CASSPTPSVEAFF
TRBJ2-1	TRBV20-1	CSASNRNSYNEQFF
TRBJ2-1	TRBV13	CASSLERGIGGEQFF
TRBJ2-5	TRBV14	CASSQVGGETQYF
TRBJ1-3	TRBV2	CASRGQDSSGNTIYF
TRBJ2-2	TRBV5-1	CASSEGLAGPRHGELFF
TRBJ1-2	TRBV4-1	CASSPGQVNRRYGYTF
TRBJ2-2	TRBV27	CASSLTGQGTGELFF
TRBJ1-4	TRBV2	CASRARTGINNEKLFF
TRBJ1-3	TRBV5-1	CASSLGGQTSGNTIYF
TRBJ1-2	TRBV5-1	CASSPDTDYGYTF
TRBJ1-2	TRBV30	CAWSVTGAPYYGYTF
TRBJ1-2	TRBV6-5	CASSYGTDPYGYTF
TRBJ1-1	TRBV6-5	CASSYSNTANTEAFF
TRBJ1-1	TRBV7-9	CASSSGMNTEAFF
TRBJ1-5	TRBV27	CASSFQGVNQPQHF
TRBJ1-2	TRBV29-1	CSGSYTDDYTF
TRBJ1-1	TRBV12-3/TRBV12-4	CASSLRGTEAFF
TRBJ1-2	TRBV5-1	CASSTTRGWNYGYTF
TRBJ2-7	TRBV5-4	CASSLGQGLSYEQYF
TRBJ1-6	TRBV6-6	CASRDGGQLNSPLHF
TRBJ2-3	TRBV30	CAWSGLAGASTDTQYF
TRBJ1-2	TRBV9	CASSPRTGAVYGYTF
TRBJ2-5	TRBV15	CATSRDSGGHQETQYF
TRBJ2-3	TRBV11-3	CASSWGGGSSDTQYF
TRBJ2-3	TRBV10-3	CAISEGGGPTDTQYF
TRBJ1-5	TRBV2	CASSEYPGAAQPQHF
TRBJ1-1	TRBV3-1/TRBV3-2	CASSQFQGTEAFF
TRBJ1-5	TRBV12-3/TRBV12-4	CASSRQGRQPQHF
TRBJ1-5	TRBV6-1	CASSEQGSEPQHF
TRBJ1-2	TRBV18	CASSPWGQGFGGYTF
TRBJ1-1	TRBV2	CASRQDRVVTEAFF
TRBJ2-2	TRBV2	CASTGLKNTGELFF
TRBJ2-2	TRBV3-1/TRBV3-2	CASSRLAGMTGELFF
TRBJ1-2	TRBV6-1	CASSEGQNYGYTF
TRBJ2-5	TRBV7-9	CASSPRTVYQETQYF
TRBJ2-5	TRBV5-1	CASSQGSARDTYQETQYF
TRBJ1-1	TRBV2	CASSEQQFGEAFF
TRBJ2-3	TRBV6-5	CASRAEYTDTQYF
TRBJ1-2	TRBV2	CASTAVGTGGSGYTF
TRBJ2-1	TRBV2	CASSLLAGGPNEQFF
TRBJ1-1	TRBV7-3	CASSSGRQENTEAFF
TRBJ2-7	TRBV7-8	CASSRLGQLTYEQYF